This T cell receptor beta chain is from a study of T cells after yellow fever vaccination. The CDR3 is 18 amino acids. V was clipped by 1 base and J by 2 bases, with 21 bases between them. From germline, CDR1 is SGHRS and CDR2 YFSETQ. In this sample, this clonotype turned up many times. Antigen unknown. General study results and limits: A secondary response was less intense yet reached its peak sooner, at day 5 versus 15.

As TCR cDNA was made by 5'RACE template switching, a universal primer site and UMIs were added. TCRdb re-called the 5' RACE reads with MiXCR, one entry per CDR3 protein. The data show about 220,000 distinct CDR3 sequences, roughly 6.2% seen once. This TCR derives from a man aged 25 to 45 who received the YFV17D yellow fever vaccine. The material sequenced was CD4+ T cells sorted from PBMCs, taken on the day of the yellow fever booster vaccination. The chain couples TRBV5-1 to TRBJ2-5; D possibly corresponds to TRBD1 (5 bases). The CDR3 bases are TGCGCCAGCAGCTTGCCCATTCGACAGCTAAGCGTACAAGAGACCCAGTACTTC. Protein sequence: CASSLPIRQLSVQETQYF.